Each of the 13 T cell receptor beta chains below was sequenced from the same sample in a study of T cells in Graves' hyperthyroidism and ophthalmopathy. Amplification of TCR beta CDR3 regions was performed using RNA transcripts as template. During a first-round RT-PCR of the TCR CDR3, the HTBI primer set was used. In TCRdb, the multiplex PCR reads were re-called with MiXCR into one record per CDR3 protein. Among fewer than 600,000 distinct CDR3 sequences listed, around an eighth were seen once. The sequencing sample was made of blood. All receptors come from a woman between 18 and 29 years old with Graves' hyperthyroidism.

This clonotype was recorded at least ten times. The chain combines TRBV3-1 with TRBJ2-2, with D hard to call. The CDR3 is made up of 13 amino acids. V lost 6 bases, J lost 5 bases, and 10 bases lay in between. Germline V gene data show CDR1 as LGHDT and CDR2 as YNNKEL (reference sequence). Here the CDR3 DNA reads TGTGCCAGCAGGCCCATAGTTACCGGGGAGCTGTTTTTT. Translating gives CASRPIVTGELFF. The entire variable domain, with the rest obtained from reference TRBV3-1 and TRBJ2-2, is as follows: DTAVSQTPKYLVTQMGNDKSIKCEQNLGHDTMYWYKQDSKKFLKIMFSYNNKELIINETVPNRFSPKSPDKAHLNLHINSLELGDSAVYFCASRPIVTGELFFGEGSRLTVL.

This clonotype was detected ten times or more. The chain is built from TRBV24-1 and TRBJ1-2; D not certain. Germline V gene data show CDR1 as KGHDR and CDR2 as SFDVKD. V lost 6 bases and J lost 4, with 11 bases in between. This CDR3 is built from 13 residues. This CDR3 reads CATSRTGSYGYTF. The CDR3, as DNA: TGTGCCACCAGTCGGACGGGGAGCTATGGCTACACCTTC.

Note on this clonotype: A much more abundant neighbour one base away suggests this may be a read error. The chain's CDR3 is CASSYRLAGGPKFF. The CDR3 DNA reads as TGTGCCAGCAGCTATCGACTAGCGGGAGGGCCGAAGTTCTTC. The chain uses TRBV11-3 and TRBJ2-1, with 14 bases fitting TRBD2. Per the germline V gene, CDR1 is SGHNT and CDR2 is YENEEA. V was pared by 4 bases and J by 14 bases, with 7 bases of the junction left unmatched. CDR3 length: 14 amino acids.

This clonotype has only a few counts. The chain is built from TRBV6-2 or TRBV6-3 and TRBJ2-1; the match to TRBD1 covers 9 bases. The CDR3 covers 14 residues. With V trimmed by 8 bases and J by 5 bases, 7 bases remained unmatched. The germline CDR1 and CDR2 sequences are MNHEY and SVGEGT. CDR3 bases: TGTGCCAGCCTTAGGACAGGGGCCAACAATGAGCAGTTCTTC. Translated, it gives CASLRTGANNEQFF.

The sample holds many counts of this clonotype. The chain recombines TRBV7-2 with TRBJ1-2, with D possibly matching TRBD1 (6 bases). Germline V gives CDR1 SGHTA, CDR2 FQGNSA. The CDR3 extends over 13 amino acids. V gave up 5 bases and J gave up 8 bases, with 15 bases separating them. CDR3 nucleotide sequence: TGTGCCAGCAGCCGAATGCAGGGGAACGGCTACACCTTC. Amino acid sequence: CASSRMQGNGYTF.

This clonotype has a count of ten or more. This rearrangement joins TRBV10-3 to TRBJ2-1, with D maybe TRBD2 (6 bases). Germline values: CDR1 ENHRY, CDR2 SYGVKD. The CDR3 length is 13 residues. The V and J ends lost 7 bases and 9 bases respectively, with 16 bases between them. The CDR3 loop reads CAIKGGIDGEQFF. The CDR3 region has the DNA TGTGCCATCAAGGGCGGGATAGACGGTGAGCAGTTCTTC.

This clonotype was recorded many times. The chain joins TRBV28 to TRBJ2-2; D call uncertain. Per germline, CDR1 MDHEN and CDR2 SYDVKM. The V end lost 1 base, the J end lost 7 bases, and 7 bases lay between the germline ends. The CDR3 is made up of 13 amino acids. The CDR3 sequence: CASSLSSHGELFF. The DNA for the CDR3 is TGTGCCAGCAGTTTATCCTCCCACGGGGAGCTGTTTTTT.

The chain is built from TRBV20-1 and TRBJ2-1, with 9 bases matching TRBD2. This CDR3 comprises 15 residues. CDR1 and CDR2 (germline): DFQATT, SNEGSKA (reference sequence). Trimming at V came to 5 bases and at J to 10 bases, leaving 15 bases not matched to a gene. CDR3 nucleotide sequence: TGCAGTGCTCGCCCCTCGGCTAGCGGGATGGGCGAGCAGTTCTTC. It encodes CSARPSASGMGEQFF.

This clonotype has at least ten counts. V usage is TRBV20-1 and J usage is TRBJ1-2, with D uncertain. The germline CDR1 and CDR2 sequences are DFQATT and SNEGSKA (reference sequence). Trimming cost V 0 bases and J 8 bases, with 13 bases left between them. The CDR3 runs 13 residues. The CDR3 region is CSARDWMSGGYTF. In nucleotides, the CDR3 is TGCAGTGCTAGAGATTGGATGAGTGGAGGCTACACCTTC.

There are many counts of this clonotype. The V call is TRBV20-1, the J call TRBJ1-2, with no clear D. CDR1 and CDR2 (germline): DFQATT, SNEGSKA (reference sequence). This CDR3 region has 12 residues. Trimming left V 0 bases short and J 7 bases short, with 9 bases between. The CDR3 reads CSARDSTIGYTF. CDR3 DNA: TGCAGTGCTAGAGACTCGACAATTGGCTACACCTTC.

This chain connects TRBV20-1 to TRBJ2-1, with D possibly TRBD2 on 7 matching bases. V was trimmed by 7 bases and J by 1 base, leaving 11 bases between them. The germline V gene has CDR1 DFQATT and CDR2 SNEGSKA (reference sequence). This CDR3 contains 13 residues. CDR3 protein: CSERGGSYNEQFF. Here the CDR3 DNA reads TGCAGTGAAAGGGGGGGATCCTACAATGAGCAGTTCTTC.

This clonotype was found many times. J is TRBJ1-2 and V is TRBV6-1, with D possibly being TRBD1 (5 bases). V was trimmed by 1 base and J by 3 bases, leaving 12 bases between them. The CDR3 consists of 15 residues. From germline, CDR1 is MNHNS and CDR2 SASEGT. In nucleotides, the CDR3 is TGTGCCAGCAGTGAAGGCGGTAAAGGGGACTATGGCTACACCTTC. Its protein product is CASSEGGKGDYGYTF.

This clonotype appeared a few times. This chain links TRBV28 with TRBJ2-2; 10 bases align to TRBD2. Per the germline V gene, CDR1 is MDHEN and CDR2 is SYDVKM. This CDR3 is 14 amino acids long. V trimming: 8 bases; J trimming: 1 base; junction bases outside the gene matches: 1. CDR3 sequence: CASVAGGNTGELFF. The CDR3 DNA reads TGTGCCAGCGTAGCGGGGGGGAACACCGGGGAGCTGTTTTTT.